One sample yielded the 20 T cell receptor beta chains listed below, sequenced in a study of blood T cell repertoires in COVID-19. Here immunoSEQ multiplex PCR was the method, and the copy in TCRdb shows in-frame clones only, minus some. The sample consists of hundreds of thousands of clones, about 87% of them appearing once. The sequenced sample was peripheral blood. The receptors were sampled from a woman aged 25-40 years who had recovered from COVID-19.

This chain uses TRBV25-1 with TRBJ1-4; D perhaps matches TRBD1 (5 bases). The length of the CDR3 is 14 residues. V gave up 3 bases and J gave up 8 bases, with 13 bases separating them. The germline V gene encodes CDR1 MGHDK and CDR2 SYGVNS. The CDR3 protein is CASSEAGKPEKLFF. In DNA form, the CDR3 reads TGTGCCAGCAGTGAGGCAGGGAAGCCAGAAAAACTGTTTTTT.

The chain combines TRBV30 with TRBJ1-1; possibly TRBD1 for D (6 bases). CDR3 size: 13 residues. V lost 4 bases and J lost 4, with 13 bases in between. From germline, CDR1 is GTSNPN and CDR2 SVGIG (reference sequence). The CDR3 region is CAWIPPGATEAFF. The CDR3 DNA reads TGTGCCTGGATCCCACCAGGGGCCACTGAAGCTTTCTTT.

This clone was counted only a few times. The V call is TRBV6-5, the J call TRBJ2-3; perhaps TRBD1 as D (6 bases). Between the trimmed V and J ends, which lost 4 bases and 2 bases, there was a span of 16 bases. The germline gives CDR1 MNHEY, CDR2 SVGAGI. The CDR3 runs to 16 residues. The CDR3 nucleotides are TGTGCCAGCAGTTCTCTTTCGGGACATGTCACAGATACGCAGTATTTT. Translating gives CASSSLSGHVTDTQYF.

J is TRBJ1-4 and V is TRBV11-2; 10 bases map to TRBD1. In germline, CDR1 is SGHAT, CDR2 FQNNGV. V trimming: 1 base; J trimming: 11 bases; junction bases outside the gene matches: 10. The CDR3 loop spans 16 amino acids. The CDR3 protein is CASSLAPTGGEDKLFF. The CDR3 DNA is TGTGCCAGCAGCTTAGCTCCGACAGGGGGCGAGGATAAACTGTTTTTT.

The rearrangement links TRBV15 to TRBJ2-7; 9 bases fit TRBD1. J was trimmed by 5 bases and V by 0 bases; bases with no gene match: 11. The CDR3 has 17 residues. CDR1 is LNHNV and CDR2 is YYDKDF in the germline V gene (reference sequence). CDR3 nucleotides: TGTGCCACCAGCAGAGATGGTTGGGGACAGGGCTTCAACGAGCAGTACTTC. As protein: CATSRDGWGQGFNEQYF.

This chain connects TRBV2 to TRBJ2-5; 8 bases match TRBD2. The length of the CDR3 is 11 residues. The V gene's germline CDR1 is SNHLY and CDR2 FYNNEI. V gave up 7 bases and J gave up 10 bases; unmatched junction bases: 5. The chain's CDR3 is CASTRRGDQYF. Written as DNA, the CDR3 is TGTGCCAGCACCAGGCGGGGGGACCAGTACTTC.

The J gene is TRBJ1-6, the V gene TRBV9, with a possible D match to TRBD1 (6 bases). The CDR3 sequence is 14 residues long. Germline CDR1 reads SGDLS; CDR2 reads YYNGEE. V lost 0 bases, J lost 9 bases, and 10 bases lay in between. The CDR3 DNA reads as TGTGCCAGCAGCGTAGGGCAGGGGATTTCACCCCTCCACTTT. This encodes CASSVGQGISPLHF.

The CDR3 nucleotides are TGTGCCAGCCGGCCCCGGAGGGACACTGAAGCTTTCTTT. Amino acid sequence: CASRPRRDTEAFF. The V call is TRBV25-1, the J call TRBJ1-1, with D unresolved. Between the trimmed V and J ends, which lost 8 bases and 3 bases, there was a span of 13 bases. Germline V gene data show CDR1 as MGHDK and CDR2 as SYGVNS. The CDR3 has 13 amino acids.

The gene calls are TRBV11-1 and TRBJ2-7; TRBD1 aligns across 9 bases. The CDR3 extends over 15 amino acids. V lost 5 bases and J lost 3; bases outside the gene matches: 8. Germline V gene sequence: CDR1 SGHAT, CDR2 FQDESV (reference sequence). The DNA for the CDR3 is TGTGCCAGCAGCCCACTCCGGGACAGGGACTACGAGCAGTACTTC. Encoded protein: CASSPLRDRDYEQYF.

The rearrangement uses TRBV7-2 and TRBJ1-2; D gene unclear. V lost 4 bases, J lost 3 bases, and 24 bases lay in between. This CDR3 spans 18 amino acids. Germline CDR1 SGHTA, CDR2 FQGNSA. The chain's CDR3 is CASSSPSWRPTQDYGYTF. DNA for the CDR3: TGTGCCAGCAGCTCCCCAAGTTGGAGGCCGACTCAAGACTATGGCTACACCTTC. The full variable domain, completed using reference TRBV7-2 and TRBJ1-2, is GAGVSQSPSNKVTEKGKDVELRCDPISGHTALYWYRQSLGQGLEFLIYFQGNSAPDKSGLPSDRFSAERTGGSVSTLTIQRTQQEDSAVYLCASSSPSWRPTQDYGYTFGSGTRLTVV.

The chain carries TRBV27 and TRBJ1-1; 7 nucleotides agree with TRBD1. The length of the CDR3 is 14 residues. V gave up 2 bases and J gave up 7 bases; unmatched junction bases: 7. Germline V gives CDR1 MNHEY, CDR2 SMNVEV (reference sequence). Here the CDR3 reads CASSLIWRTGEAFF. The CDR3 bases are TGTGCCAGCAGTTTAATCTGGAGGACAGGTGAAGCTTTCTTT.

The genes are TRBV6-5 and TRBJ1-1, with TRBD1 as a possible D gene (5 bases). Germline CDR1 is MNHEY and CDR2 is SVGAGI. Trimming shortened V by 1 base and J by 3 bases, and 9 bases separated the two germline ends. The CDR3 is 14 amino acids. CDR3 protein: CASSYWGSYTEAFF. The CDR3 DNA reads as TGTGCCAGCAGTTACTGGGGCAGCTACACTGAAGCTTTCTTT.

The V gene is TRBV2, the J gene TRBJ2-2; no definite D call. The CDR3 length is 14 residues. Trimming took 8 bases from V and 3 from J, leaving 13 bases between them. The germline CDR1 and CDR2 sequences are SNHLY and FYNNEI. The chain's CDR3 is CASSRMTDTGELFF. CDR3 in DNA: TGTGCCAGCTCTAGGATGACTGACACCGGGGAGCTGTTTTTT.

CDR3 loop: CASSLTEGEQYF. CDR3 in DNA: TGTGCCAGCAGTTTAACGGAGGGCGAGCAGTACTTC. The chain uses TRBV5-6 and TRBJ2-7; weak D call: TRBD2 (6 bases). Trimming removed 5 bases at V and 6 bases at J, with 12 bases between. The germline V gene has CDR1 SGHDT and CDR2 YYEEEE. The length of the CDR3 is 12 residues.

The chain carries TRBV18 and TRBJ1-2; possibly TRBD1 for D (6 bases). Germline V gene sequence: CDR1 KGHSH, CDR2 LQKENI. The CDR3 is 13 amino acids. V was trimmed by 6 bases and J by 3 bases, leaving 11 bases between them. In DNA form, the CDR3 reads TGTGCCAGCTCGCCGGACAGATACTATGGCTACACCTTC. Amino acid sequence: CASSPDRYYGYTF.

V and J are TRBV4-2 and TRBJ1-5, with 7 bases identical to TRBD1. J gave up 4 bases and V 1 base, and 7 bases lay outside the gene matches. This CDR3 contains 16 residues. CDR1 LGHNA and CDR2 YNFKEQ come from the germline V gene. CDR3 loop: CASSQAYRGGNQPQHF. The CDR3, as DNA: TGTGCCAGCAGCCAAGCCTACAGGGGCGGAAATCAGCCCCAGCATTTT.

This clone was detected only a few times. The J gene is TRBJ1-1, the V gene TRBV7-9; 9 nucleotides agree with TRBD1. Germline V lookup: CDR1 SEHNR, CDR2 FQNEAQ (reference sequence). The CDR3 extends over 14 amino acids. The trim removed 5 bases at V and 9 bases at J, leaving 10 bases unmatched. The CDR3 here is CASSRNRGRGKAFF. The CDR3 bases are TGTGCCAGCAGCCGTAACAGGGGGCGAGGGAAAGCTTTCTTT.

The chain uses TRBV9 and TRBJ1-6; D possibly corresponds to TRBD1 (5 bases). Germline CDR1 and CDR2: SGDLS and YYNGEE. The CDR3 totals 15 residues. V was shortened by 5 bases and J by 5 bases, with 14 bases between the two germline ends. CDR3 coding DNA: TGTGCCAGCAGATTCAACCCACAGGATAATTCACCCCTCCACTTT. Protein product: CASRFNPQDNSPLHF.

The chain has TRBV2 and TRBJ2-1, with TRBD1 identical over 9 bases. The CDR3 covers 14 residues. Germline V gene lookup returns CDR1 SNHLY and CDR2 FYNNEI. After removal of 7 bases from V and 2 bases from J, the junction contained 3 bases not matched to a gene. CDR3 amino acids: CASTGTGTYNEQFF. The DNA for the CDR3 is TGTGCCAGCACCGGGACAGGGACCTACAATGAGCAGTTCTTC.

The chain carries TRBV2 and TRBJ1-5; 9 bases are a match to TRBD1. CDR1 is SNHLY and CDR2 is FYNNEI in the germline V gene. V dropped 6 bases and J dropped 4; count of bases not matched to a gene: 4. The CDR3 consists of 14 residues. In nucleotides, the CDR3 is TGTGCCAGCAGGGGACAGGGAATTAATCAGCCCCAGCATTTT. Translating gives CASRGQGINQPQHF.